This record concerns one TCR beta chain sequence. The antigen it recognizes is unknown. No clone much larger than this one lies a single base away; base qualities are absent. This sample stems from a study of blood T cell repertoires in COVID-19 (dated by TCRdb to 2020 to 2022). About the investigation overall: Samples from collaborators originated in the United States, Italy and Spain and spanned both the acute and convalescent phases of COVID-19. A freely available public database, intended as a resource for researchers studying the immune response to SARS-CoV-2, is where the repertoires were released. Where available, HLA class I and class II types were taken from metadata supplied by the sample provider and were not determined by assay-based typing. Samples were obtained from the ongoing ImmuneRACE study (first 160 participants) and from about 1,300 subjects provided by 6 global collaborators. Deeply sampled blood TCRbeta repertoires from subjects exposed to, actively infected with, or recovered from COVID-19 were included in the dataset. The material from the prospective study consisted of cDNA or gDNA derived from T cells, B-cell-depleted T cells, or PBMCs. Nearly every sample came with metadata listing a de-identified subject ID, COVID-19 status, age in years and sex.

TCRbeta CDR3 regions were amplified from genomic DNA by means of the immunoSEQ Assay, a bias-controlled multiplex PCR. In the original analysis: The number of nucleated cells in each sample was estimated from the amplification of reference gene primers within the assay. To quantify the absolute abundance of each unique TCRbeta CDR3 rearrangement, sequence reads were collapsed and filtered. For each sample, productive Simpson clonality was calculated by taking the square root of Simpson's diversity index across productive rearrangements. The table comes from immuneACCESS by way of TCRdb, which keeps in-frame sequences with V and J called. Part of the clones is missing from these tables; in studies checked, under half for an unresolved V gene and the rest for unknown reasons. From that table come the V and J calls and clone size; the DNA was used to work out D and trimming. Across this sample there are roughly 120,000 clones, with roughly 85% seen only once. The top ten hold 2% to 2.5% of the sample.

V is cut by 7 bases and J by 2 bases, and the space between the germline ends is 16 bases. In the germline V gene, CDR1 corresponds to SNHLY and CDR2 to FYNNEI. There are 15 amino acids in the CDR3, from cysteine to phenylalanine inclusive. Here the CDR3 DNA is all that survives: 45 bases in frame from base 1. Points the paper makes about the study in general: Clinical and demographic metadata were provided uncurated, with the amount varying by source and participant.

Collaborating institutions collected whole blood in K2EDTA tubes following their own protocols. Collaborator samples were shipped for TCRbeta analysis as frozen whole blood, isolated PBMCs, or DNA extracted from either sample type. The V and J genes are TRBV2 and TRBJ2-3; TRBD1 could be the D gene, as 8 bases match. This TCR came from a man aged 25-45 years with acute or convalescent COVID-19. Sequenced sample: peripheral blood. The CDR3 reads CASIRTGRVTDTQYF. Read as DNA, the sequence is TGTGCCAGCATCAGGACAGGGAGGGTCACAGATACGCAGTATTTT.